This TCR beta chain came from a study of glioma-infiltrating T cells. Amplification of TCR alpha and beta CDR3 regions from RNA used iRepertoire nested multiplex PCR. One entry per CDR3 protein, called by TCRdb with MiXCR from the multiplex PCR reads. This table holds approximately 100,000 distinct CDR3 sequences, 25% to 30% found once. Germline values: CDR1 SGHRS, CDR2 YFSETQ. The CDR3 totals 14 residues. Trimming stripped 0 bases from V and 0 bases from J, with 6 bases between. In the case of this clonotype: Its specificity is not known.

Study-wide results and limits: Tissue-blood divergence was below expectation in non-neoplastic patients, above in gliomas. CDR3 overlap between tissue and blood was very small.

The sample was glioma tissue, nonneoplastic brain tissue, or PBMCs (not recorded which). This receptor was identified in a human donor with low-grade glioma or glioblastoma, undergoing nonglioma brain surgery, or in good health (not recorded which). The rearrangement uses TRBV5-1 and TRBJ1-1; D is unresolved. CDR3 region: CASSLGTVNTEAFF. CDR3 sequence (DNA): TGCGCCAGCAGCTTGGGGACGGTGAACACTGAAGCTTTCTTT.